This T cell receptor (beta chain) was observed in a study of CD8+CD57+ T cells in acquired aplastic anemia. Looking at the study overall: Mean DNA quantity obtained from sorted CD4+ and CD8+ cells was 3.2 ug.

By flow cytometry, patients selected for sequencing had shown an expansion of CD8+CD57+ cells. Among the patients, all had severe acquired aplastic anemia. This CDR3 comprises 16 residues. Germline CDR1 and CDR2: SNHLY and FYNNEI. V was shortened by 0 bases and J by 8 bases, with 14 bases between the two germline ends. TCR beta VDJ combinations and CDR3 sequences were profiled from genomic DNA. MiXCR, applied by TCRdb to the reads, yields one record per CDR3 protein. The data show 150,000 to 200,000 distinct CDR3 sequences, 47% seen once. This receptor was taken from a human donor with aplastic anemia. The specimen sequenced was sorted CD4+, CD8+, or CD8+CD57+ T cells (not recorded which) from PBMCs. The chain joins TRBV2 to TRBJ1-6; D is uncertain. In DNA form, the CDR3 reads TGTGCCAGCAGTGAAGCGCTTCTTAGGGTAGATTCACCCCTCCACTTT. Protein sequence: CASSEALLRVDSPLHF.